These T cell receptor beta chains were read from a single sample in a study of technical replicates of blood from several donors. The assay was immunoSEQ multiplex PCR, and TCRdb's table has in-frame clones only and misses some. The data contain tens of thousands of clones, about 94% of them singletons. Sequencing used T cells isolated from PBMCs. All receptors come from a human donor in good health. Each CDR3 is given with its conserved first and last residue. The order of the fields is clone size, V gene, J gene, D gene, CDR3 DNA, CDR3 protein. A D gene is named only where the DNA matches it firmly. Clone size is stated in some rows and not others, as once, few, many or a class when expanded.

size: .
V: TRBV5-1
J: TRBJ1-2
D: TRBD1
DNA: TGCGCCAGCAGCTTAACTGGGACAGAGGGAGAGGGCTACACCTTC
CDR3: CASSLTGTEGEGYTF

size: .
V: TRBV4-1
J: TRBJ2-7
D: .
DNA: TGCGCCAGCAGCCAAGAAGGGGTTAAGGGGCATCTAGCCTACGAGCAGTACTTC
CDR3: CASSQEGVKGHLAYEQYF

size: once
V: TRBV11-3
J: TRBJ1-1
D: .
DNA: TGTGCCAGCAGCTTTGGCGGGGTGAACACTGAAGCTTTCTTT
CDR3: CASSFGGVNTEAFF

size: .
V: TRBV19
J: TRBJ2-5
D: .
DNA: TGTGCCAGTAGTATAGGACTAGTTACGGGGCCCCAGTACTTC
CDR3: CASSIGLVTGPQYF

size: .
V: TRBV2
J: TRBJ2-5
D: TRBD2
DNA: TGTGCCAGCAACCCTGACGGGGGGGGCCGCGAGACCCAGTACTTC
CDR3: CASNPDGGGRETQYF

size: .
V: TRBV5-1
J: TRBJ2-2
D: .
DNA: TGCGCCAGCCGCAATCGACTATCCATGAACACCGGGGAGCTGTTTTTT
CDR3: CASRNRLSMNTGELFF

size: .
V: TRBV5-3
J: TRBJ2-3
D: .
DNA: TGTGCCAGAAGCAGAGGGACTCGAGAAACAGATACGCAGTATTTT
CDR3: CARSRGTRETDTQYF

size: .
V: TRBV4-1
J: TRBJ1-5
D: .
DNA: TGCGCCAGCAGCCTAACACACCCTGGCAATCAGCCCCAGCATTTT
CDR3: CASSLTHPGNQPQHF

size: .
V: TRBV7-8
J: TRBJ1-1
D: TRBD1
DNA: TGTGCCAGCAGCGTGAGGGACAGAATGAACACTGAAGCTTTCTTT
CDR3: CASSVRDRMNTEAFF

size: .
V: TRBV5-4
J: TRBJ2-2
D: TRBD1
DNA: TGTGCCAGCAGCTTGGACCGAGACAGGGGGTGGGGGGAGCTGTTTTTT
CDR3: CASSLDRDRGWGELFF

size: .
V: TRBV7-8
J: TRBJ2-3
D: .
DNA: TGTGCCAGCAGCTTATCCAGGCATAGCACAGATACGCAGTATTTT
CDR3: CASSLSRHSTDTQYF

size: .
V: TRBV19
J: TRBJ1-5
D: TRBD1
DNA: TGTGCCAGTAGTGTACGACAGGGGAATCAGCCCCAGCATTTT
CDR3: CASSVRQGNQPQHF

size: .
V: TRBV27
J: TRBJ1-1
D: .
DNA: TGTGCCAGCAGTTTAAGTGGGCAGGGAGGCACTGAAGCTTTCTTT
CDR3: CASSLSGQGGTEAFF

size: .
V: TRBV18
J: TRBJ2-2
D: TRBD1
DNA: TGTGCCAGCTCCCAAGACAGGGCCACCGGGGAGCTGTTTTTT
CDR3: CASSQDRATGELFF

size: once
V: TRBV4-1
J: TRBJ2-7
D: TRBD2
DNA: TGCGCCAGCAGCTACCGTCACTTAGCGGGAATTTACGAGCAGTACTTC
CDR3: CASSYRHLAGIYEQYF

size: .
V: TRBV28
J: TRBJ2-7
D: .
DNA: TGTGCCAGCAGTTTTGGGATTGACAGGCTTGGCTCCTACGAGCAGTACTTC
CDR3: CASSFGIDRLGSYEQYF

size: .
V: TRBV5-4
J: TRBJ1-2
D: TRBD1
DNA: TGTGCCAGCAACAGGGGGGGGGCAGGAGGCTACACCTTC
CDR3: CASNRGGAGGYTF

size: .
V: TRBV2
J: TRBJ2-7
D: TRBD2
DNA: TGTGCCAGCATCGCGGGGGGCGAGCAGTACTTC
CDR3: CASIAGGEQYF

size: .
V: TRBV6-1
J: TRBJ1-3
D: TRBD1
DNA: TGTGCCAGCAGTGGTTGGACAGGGGGCAACACCATATATTTT
CDR3: CASSGWTGGNTIYF

size: .
V: TRBV5-4
J: TRBJ2-7
D: TRBD2
DNA: TGTGCCAGCAGCTTGAGCGGGAGTCCCTACGAGCAGTACTTC
CDR3: CASSLSGSPYEQYF

size: .
V: TRBV27
J: TRBJ2-5
D: .
DNA: TGTGCCAGCAGTTTAAGCCCCATCCAAGAGACCCAGTACTTC
CDR3: CASSLSPIQETQYF

size: .
V: TRBV30
J: TRBJ1-2
D: TRBD1
DNA: TGTGCCTGGAGCCCCGGGACAGGGCATGGCTACACCTTC
CDR3: CAWSPGTGHGYTF

size: .
V: TRBV6-6
J: TRBJ2-1
D: TRBD2
DNA: TGTGCCAGCACCATTGGACTAGCGGACAATGAGCAGTTCTTC
CDR3: CASTIGLADNEQFF

size: .
V: TRBV4-1
J: TRBJ1-5
D: TRBD1
DNA: TGCGCCAGCAGCCAAGTTGGGGACAGGGCGGGGAATCAGCCCCAGCATTTT
CDR3: CASSQVGDRAGNQPQHF

size: .
V: TRBV28
J: TRBJ1-5
D: TRBD1
DNA: TGTGCCAGCAGTTCCCGACAGGGCCTTCTAGGCAATCAGCCCCAGCATTTT
CDR3: CASSSRQGLLGNQPQHF

size: .
V: TRBV7-3
J: TRBJ2-1
D: .
DNA: TGTGCCAGCAGCCCTTTGGGGACGCCTACTAGCAGCCACAATGAGCAGTTCTTC
CDR3: CASSPLGTPTSSHNEQFF